This TCR beta chain was sequenced during a study of blood T cell repertoires in COVID-19. Background on the study: The United States, Italy and Spain were the sources of the acute and convalescent COVID-19 samples. PBMCs, B-cell-depleted T cells, or T cells were the source of the cDNA or gDNA that made up the material.

Clones were sequenced by immunoSEQ multiplex PCR, and TCRdb holds only the in-frame ones, with some missing. The table includes roughly 30,000 clones, roughly 85% detected once. This TCR derives from a man aged 55-75 years with active COVID-19. Sequencing was done on a sample of peripheral blood.

The CDR3 nucleotides are TGCGCCAGCAGCGGGGGGACTAGCGGATCCTACGAGCAGTACTTC. Amino acids: CASSGGTSGSYEQYF. The V and J genes are TRBV5-1 and TRBJ2-7; 11 positions agree with TRBD2. Trimming took 4 bases from V and 1 from J; bases not matched to a gene: 4. The length of the CDR3 is 15 residues. The germline gives CDR1 SGHRS, CDR2 YFSETQ. Drawing the rest from reference TRBV5-1 and TRBJ2-7, the complete variable domain is KAGVTQTPRYLIKTRGQQVTLSCSPISGHRSVSWYQQTPGQGLQFLFEYFSETQRNKGNFPGRFSGRQFSNSRSEMNVSTLELGDSALYLCASSGGTSGSYEQYFGPGTRLTVT.